These T cell receptor beta chains were read from a single sample in a study of shared clonotypes between healthy human individuals. Sequenced by immunoSEQ multiplex PCR; TCRdb stores in-frame clones only, minus some. The table lists roughly 2.4 million clones, approximately 96% of them singletons. What was sequenced was naive CD4+ T cells sorted from blood. Receptors were obtained from a man aged 18 to 29 in good health. Each CDR3 is given with its conserved first and last residue. The order of the fields is J gene, D gene, V gene, CDR3 length, clone size, CDR3 protein, CDR3 DNA. D genes are given only for firm matches. A clone size is listed for some rows: how often the clone was seen (once, few, many), or a class if it is expanded.

TRBJ1-1,TRBD1,TRBV5-4,16,NA,CASSGTGGAWNTEAFF,TGTGCCAGCAGCGGTACAGGGGGCGCATGGAACACTGAAGCTTTCTTT
TRBJ2-1,TRBD2,TRBV2,15,NA,CASSLLAGGLNEQFF,TGTGCCAGCAGTTTACTAGCGGGGGGGCTCAATGAGCAGTTCTTC
TRBJ1-2,NA,TRBV7-9,14,NA,CASSLAHPIYGYTF,TGTGCCAGCAGCTTAGCGCACCCAATCTATGGCTACACCTTC
TRBJ1-1,NA,TRBV6-5,11,NA,CASSSRTEAFF,TGTGCCAGCAGTTCCCGCACTGAAGCTTTCTTT
TRBJ2-3,NA,TRBV2,11,NA,CARVQGDTQYF,TGTGCCAGAGTACAGGGAGATACGCAGTATTTT
TRBJ2-1,TRBD2,TRBV27,15,once,CASSWGGTPNNEQFF,TGTGCCAGCAGTTGGGGGGGGACTCCCAACAATGAGCAGTTCTTC
TRBJ2-7,NA,TRBV28,14,NA,CASSLQGAGREQYF,TGTGCCAGCAGTTTACAAGGGGCTGGAAGGGAGCAGTACTTC
TRBJ1-1,NA,TRBV6-4,13,once,CASSEGRETEAFF,TGTGCCAGCAGTGAAGGCAGGGAAACTGAAGCTTTCTTT
TRBJ1-2,TRBD1,TRBV10-3,16,NA,CAISESGQGSDYGYTF,TGTGCCATCAGTGAGTCCGGACAGGGTTCGGACTATGGCTACACCTTC
TRBJ2-1,NA,TRBV7-3,14,NA,CASSYGAKYNEQFF,TGTGCCAGTTCGTACGGGGCCAAGTACAATGAGCAGTTCTTC
TRBJ2-5,NA,TRBV11-3,15,NA,CASSLGSRLQETQYF,TGTGCCAGCAGCTTAGGCAGCAGACTGCAAGAGACCCAGTACTTC
TRBJ2-5,NA,TRBV7-9,14,NA,CASSFGGLLETQYF,TGTGCCAGCAGCTTTGGAGGGCTTTTAGAGACCCAGTACTTC
TRBJ2-5,TRBD1,TRBV11-2,15,NA,CASSLDGTGAETQYF,TGTGCCAGCAGCTTAGATGGGACAGGGGCAGAGACCCAGTACTTC
TRBJ1-2,NA,TRBV7-2,14,NA,CASSLSTSNYGYTF,TGTGCCAGCAGCTTAAGTACCTCTAACTATGGCTACACCTTC
TRBJ2-7,NA,TRBV4-3,15,NA,CASSQGPGQTYEQYF,TGCGCCAGCAGCCAGGGACCCGGACAGACCTACGAGCAGTACTTC
TRBJ2-1,NA,TRBV5-1,15,NA,CASSLVSNPYNEQFF,TGCGCCAGCAGCTTGGTCTCCAACCCCTACAATGAGCAGTTCTTC
TRBJ1-6,TRBD1,TRBV6-5,14,NA,CASSWTGVNSPLHF,TGTGCCAGCAGCTGGACAGGGGTGAATTCACCCCTCCACTTT
TRBJ2-5,TRBD2,TRBV5-4,14,NA,CASQLAGVGETQYF,TGTGCCAGCCAACTAGCGGGGGTCGGAGAGACCCAGTACTTC
TRBJ2-1,TRBD2,TRBV10-3,15,NA,CAISMSSGSLDEQFF,TGTGCCATCAGTATGAGTAGCGGGAGTTTAGATGAGCAGTTCTTC
TRBJ1-2,TRBD1,TRBV6-9,16,NA,CASSYRQGGPFIVYTF,TGTGCCAGCAGTTATCGACAGGGTGGGCCCTTTATTGTCTACACCTTC
TRBJ2-5,NA,TRBV5-1,16,NA,CASSLSGTAHQETQYF,TGCGCCAGCAGCTTGAGTGGCACTGCCCACCAAGAGACCCAGTACTTC
TRBJ2-7,TRBD1,TRBV5-1,15,once,CASSFLQGNTYEQYF,TGCGCCAGCAGCTTCTTACAGGGGAACACCTACGAGCAGTACTTC
TRBJ1-1,NA,TRBV7-9,15,NA,CASSHRVQGRTEAFF,TGTGCCAGCAGCCATCGGGTCCAGGGGCGGACTGAAGCTTTCTTT
TRBJ2-2,NA,TRBV7-6,12,once,CASSSQTGELFF,TGTGCCAGCAGCTCGCAAACCGGGGAGCTGTTTTTT
TRBJ2-5,TRBD2,TRBV5-1,15,few,CASSSLAGVRETQYF,TGCGCCAGCAGCTCACTAGCGGGAGTGAGGGAGACCCAGTACTTC
TRBJ2-1,NA,TRBV29-1,14,NA,CSLHRVSSYNEQFF,TGCAGCCTCCACCGGGTTTCCTCCTACAATGAGCAGTTCTTC
TRBJ1-2,TRBD1,TRBV30,15,few,CAWSSGQGKIYGYTF,TGTGCCTGGAGTAGCGGACAGGGGAAGATCTATGGCTACACCTTC
TRBJ1-2,TRBD1,TRBV9,14,NA,CASSAQQGVAGYTF,TGTGCCAGCAGCGCCCAACAGGGGGTTGCTGGCTACACCTTC
TRBJ1-2,NA,TRBV6-5,14,NA,CASSSIQPPYGYTF,TGTGCCAGCAGTTCTATACAGCCACCCTATGGCTACACCTTC
TRBJ2-7,NA,TRBV4-1,14,once,CASSRTLIAYEQYF,TGCGCCAGCAGCCGGACCCTAATTGCCTACGAGCAGTACTTC
TRBJ1-5,NA,TRBV6-1,15,NA,CASRGSFNGNQPQHF,TGTGCCAGCAGAGGTTCCTTTAATGGCAATCAGCCCCAGCATTTT
TRBJ1-4,TRBD1,TRBV6-1,13,NA,CASRGQGAEKLFF,TGTGCCAGCAGGGGACAGGGCGCTGAAAAACTGTTTTTT
TRBJ2-5,NA,TRBV5-1,15,NA,CASSLATGTEETQYF,TGCGCCAGCAGCTTGGCCACGGGGACGGAGGAGACCCAGTACTTC
TRBJ2-1,TRBD1,TRBV11-3,15,NA,CASSEGQGAYNEQFF,TGTGCCAGCAGCGAGGGACAGGGGGCGTACAATGAGCAGTTCTTC
TRBJ1-1,TRBD1,TRBV12-5,15,NA,CASGLSRTGNTEAFF,TGTGCTAGTGGTTTGTCACGGACAGGGAACACTGAAGCTTTCTTT
TRBJ2-7,TRBD1,TRBV6-6,14,NA,CASSYGQGGFEQYF,TGTGCCAGCAGTTATGGACAGGGCGGATTCGAGCAGTACTTC
TRBJ2-7,TRBD2,TRBV6-5,14,NA,CASSAGTRGYEQYF,TGTGCCAGCAGTGCCGGGACTAGGGGCTACGAGCAGTACTTC
TRBJ2-7,NA,TRBV28,14,NA,CASSYQDTSYEQYF,TGTGCCAGCAGTTACCAGGACACCTCCTACGAGCAGTACTTC
TRBJ1-5,NA,TRBV9,15,once,CASSVEADSNQPQHF,TGTGCCAGCAGCGTAGAGGCTGATAGCAATCAGCCCCAGCATTTT
TRBJ1-1,NA,TRBV4-1,14,NA,CASSQGRVLGEAFF,TGCGCCAGCAGCCAAGGCAGGGTCTTGGGGGAAGCTTTCTTT
TRBJ1-5,NA,TRBV5-1,13,NA,CASSLGRNQPQHF,TGCGCCAGCAGCTTGGGTAGAAATCAGCCCCAGCATTTT
TRBJ1-4,TRBD1,TRBV5-1,14,NA,CASSSGTGDEKLFF,TGCGCCAGCAGCTCCGGGACAGGGGATGAAAAACTGTTTTTT
TRBJ2-7,NA,TRBV18,15,once,CASSSEGAGSYEQYF,TGTGCCAGCTCATCGGAGGGCGCGGGTTCCTACGAGCAGTACTTC
TRBJ1-5,TRBD1,TRBV30,13,NA,CAWTRDRGQPQHF,TGTGCCTGGACCCGGGACAGAGGTCAGCCCCAGCATTTT
TRBJ2-1,TRBD2,TRBV14,15,NA,CASSQDLILAHEQFF,TGTGCCAGCAGCCAAGATCTTATACTAGCGCATGAGCAGTTCTTC
TRBJ2-4,NA,TRBV2,13,NA,CASSQERENIQYF,TGTGCCAGCAGCCAAGAAAGGGAAAACATTCAGTACTTC
TRBJ1-6,NA,TRBV21-1,12,NA,CASTVINSPLHF,TGTGCCAGCACGGTTATTAATTCACCCCTCCACTTT
TRBJ2-5,TRBD1,TRBV6-1,16,NA,CASSGRQGTIQETQYF,TGTGCCAGCAGTGGCCGACAGGGGACAATCCAAGAGACCCAGTACTTC
TRBJ1-6,NA,TRBV7-2,15,NA,CASSPYYGVVSPLHF,TGTGCCAGCAGCCCGTATTATGGGGTGGTCTCACCCCTCCACTTT
TRBJ2-3,TRBD1,TRBV28,16,NA,CASSTLGGLSTDTQYF,TGTGCCAGCAGTACGCTAGGGGGCCTTAGCACAGATACGCAGTATTTT
TRBJ1-6,NA,TRBV19,14,NA,CASQNPVLGAPLHF,TGTGCCAGTCAAAACCCGGTCCTGGGCGCACCCCTCCACTTT
TRBJ2-5,NA,TRBV10-2,12,NA,CASSGQRETQYF,TGCGCCAGCAGTGGTCAGAGGGAGACCCAGTACTTC
TRBJ2-3,NA,TRBV20-1,10,NA,CSADGDTQYF,TGCAGTGCCGACGGAGATACGCAGTATTTT
TRBJ1-2,TRBD1,TRBV4-1,14,NA,CASSPDRGSYGYTF,TGCGCCAGCAGCCCTGACAGGGGTTCCTATGGCTACACCTTC
TRBJ2-5,TRBD1,TRBV5-1,14,NA,CASAGQGLEETQYF,TGCGCCAGCGCCGGACAGGGGTTAGAAGAGACCCAGTACTTC
TRBJ2-3,NA,TRBV13,15,NA,CASSLYLGPTDTQYF,TGTGCCAGCAGCTTATATCTAGGACCAACAGATACGCAGTATTTT
TRBJ1-2,TRBD1,TRBV28,16,NA,CASSLRTGGSPAGYTF,TGTGCCAGCAGTTTGCGGACAGGGGGCTCCCCGGCTGGCTACACCTTC
TRBJ2-3,NA,TRBV5-5,16,NA,CASSLLLTTSTDTQYF,TGTGCCAGCAGCTTGCTGTTGACCACTAGCACAGATACGCAGTATTTT
TRBJ2-1,TRBD2,TRBV30,13,NA,CAWSETSVSEQFF,TGTGCCTGGAGTGAAACTAGCGTTAGTGAGCAGTTCTTC
TRBJ1-6,NA,TRBV20-1,11,NA,CSAKGDSPLHF,TGCAGTGCTAAGGGAGATTCACCCCTCCACTTT